The clone carrying this T cell receptor beta chain has only a few counts. TCRdb analysed the 5' RACE reads with MiXCR anew, one entry per CDR3 protein. In the table there are under 150,000 distinct CDR3 sequences, 9.5% to 14% of which are singletons. This specimen comes from a study of spatial heterogeneity in lung cancer. Time point defined: blood at routine non-recurrence follow-up after resection. The input material, whole RNA from tumor, nontumor lung or frozen PBMC, was sequenced unsorted. Looked up from germline, CDR1 is DFQATT and CDR2 is SNEGSKA (reference sequence). The CDR3 has 16 amino acids. Trimming cost V 6 bases and J 2 bases; bases outside gene matches: 10.

The clonotype originates from a female donor with early-stage non-small cell lung cancer. The genes are TRBV20-1 and TRBJ2-7; 13 bases align to TRBD2. The specimen was PBMCs, collected at follow-up. CDR3 sequence (DNA): TGCAGTGCCATCGGACTAGCGGGAGCTCCCGCCTACGAGCAGTACTTC. It codes for CSAIGLAGAPAYEQYF.